What follows are 22 T cell receptor beta chains derived from one specimen sequenced in a study of blood T cells in healthy people across ages. A sample-barcoded 5' primer and a J-beta primer mix were used in a second PCR of about 7 to 12 cycles. TCRdb used MiXCR to reprocess the 5' RACE reads, holding one entry per CDR3 protein. This sample carries more than 800,000 distinct CDR3 sequences, about 28% of them seen once, and the ten largest clones take approximately 15%. The sample taken for sequencing was blood. The receptor source for this set is a woman of 80 years or more in good health.

About this clonotype: This CDR3 is missing its conserved last phenylalanine or tryptophan, likely due to a read error. The chain has TRBV7-2 and TRBJ1-2, with D possibly matching TRBD1 (5 bases). There are 14 residues in the CDR3. V gave up 5 bases and J gave up 7 bases, with 17 bases separating them. The germline gives CDR1 SGHTA, CDR2 FQGNSA. The CDR3 reads CASSQDSGRGGYTL. CDR3 bases: TGTGCCAGCAGCCAAGACAGTGGGAGGGGTGGCTACACCTTA.

This sequence joins TRBV19 and TRBJ2-5; D is ambiguous. Germline values: CDR1 LNHDA, CDR2 SQIVND (reference sequence). CDR3 length: 14 amino acids. Trimming removed 9 bases at V and 0 bases at J, with 14 bases between. This CDR3 is CASRMTSYQETQYF. The CDR3 bases are TGTGCCAGCCGCATGACTTCTTACCAAGAGACCCAGTACTTC.

This clonotype was seen many times. The chain is built from TRBV11-2 and TRBJ2-7; 11 bases line up with TRBD1. This CDR3 comprises 15 residues. The junction had 3 bases not matched to a gene; V was cut back by 3 bases and J by 2 bases. The germline V gene has CDR1 SGHAT and CDR2 FQNNGV. The chain's CDR3 is CASSFPGQGAYEQYF. CDR3 sequence (DNA): TGTGCCAGCAGCTTTCCGGGACAGGGGGCCTACGAGCAGTACTTC.

The V gene is TRBV5-1, the J gene TRBJ1-3; D unresolved. The CDR3 runs to 16 residues. The ends were cut back, 0 bases at V and 0 bases at J, with 10 bases in the middle. Germline assignment: CDR1 SGHRS and CDR2 YFSETQ. CDR3 in DNA: TGCGCCAGCAGCTTGGGTAGCGGGCACTCTGGAAACACCATATATTTT. Its translation: CASSLGSGHSGNTIYF.

This clonotype showed up many times. The chain has TRBV7-6 and TRBJ2-5; D possibly corresponds to TRBD2 (5 bases). This CDR3 region has 15 residues. CDR1 is SGHVS and CDR2 is FNYEAQ in the germline V gene. In nucleotides, the CDR3 is TGTGTGTTGGGTGGGGAAGCGGTCGAAGAAGAGACCCAGTACTTC. Protein: CVLGGEAVEEETQYF.

This clonotype was observed many times. The chain uses TRBV6-6 and TRBJ2-1; TRBD2 aligns across 7 bases. Per germline, CDR1 MNHNY and CDR2 SVGAGI (reference sequence). This CDR3 has 14 residues. V shed 5 bases and J 7 bases; nucleotides not matched to a gene: 8. The CDR3 is CASSNRDYRNEQFF. The CDR3 coding sequence is TGTGCCAGCAGTAACCGGGACTATAGGAATGAGCAGTTCTTC.

This clonotype was recorded many times. The genes are TRBV10-3 and TRBJ1-2; D remains unclear. Trimming stripped 2 bases from V and 5 bases from J, with 9 bases between. This CDR3 has 13 amino acids. Germline values: CDR1 ENHRY, CDR2 SYGVKD. CDR3 DNA sequence: TGTGCCATCAGTGAGGAGGTCGGTTATGGCTACACCTTC. It codes for CAISEEVGYGYTF.

About this clonotype: Since a much larger clone is just one base distant, this may be a read error. The genes are TRBV3-1 and TRBJ1-2, with D tentatively TRBD1 (5 bases). The CDR3 runs 14 residues. Per the germline V gene, CDR1 is LGHDT and CDR2 is YNNKEL (reference sequence). CDR3: CASGQEGTGYGYTF. CDR3 nucleotide sequence: TGTGCCAGCGGCCAAGAAGGGACGGGCTATGGCTACACCTTC.

This clonotype was picked up a small number of times. The chain joins TRBV10-2 to TRBJ1-2; D ambiguous. Trimming took off 0 bases at V and 4 bases at J, with 9 bases between the two ends. Looked up from germline, CDR1 is WSHSY and CDR2 is SAAADI. This CDR3 comprises 14 residues. CDR3 DNA sequence: TGCGCCAGCAGTGAGTCGGCAGAGGGCTATGGCTACACCTTC. Translating it yields CASSESAEGYGYTF.

This chain connects TRBV2 to TRBJ2-5; D remains ambiguous. CDR3 length: 11 residues. V was clipped by 4 bases and J by 5 bases, with 5 bases between them. The V gene's germline CDR1 is SNHLY and CDR2 FYNNEI. CDR3 in DNA: TGTGCCAGCAGTGGCGCGGAGACCCAGTACTTC. This translates into CASSGAETQYF.

This clonotype was counted many times. The chain links TRBV12-3 or TRBV12-4 to TRBJ1-2; D gene unclear. With 6 bases removed from V and 7 bases from J, the gap between germline ends came to 21 bases. The CDR3 runs to 15 residues. The CDR3 loop is CASSLSLRVAGGYTF. CDR3 nucleotides: TGTGCCAGCAGCCTGTCCTTACGTGTCGCGGGTGGCTACACCTTC.

This clonotype was seen at least ten times. This sequence joins TRBV20-1 and TRBJ2-5; 8 bases are a match to TRBD1. The CDR3 is 13 amino acids. V trimming: 3 bases; J trimming: 3 bases; junction bases outside the gene matches: 3. Germline CDR1 and CDR2: DFQATT and SNEGSKA (reference sequence). CDR3 DNA sequence: TGCAGTGCTAGCGCGGGACAGGAAGAGACCCAGTACTTC. Translated, it gives CSASAGQEETQYF.

The rearrangement uses TRBV6-2 or TRBV6-3 and TRBJ1-4; D unclear. Germline CDR1 MNHEY, CDR2 SVGEGT. CDR3 length equals 15 residues. The germline V and J ends were trimmed by 4 bases and 4 bases, with 13 bases remaining between them. The CDR3 DNA reads as TGTGCCAGCAGTTCCGGGCGAACGCGTAATGAAAAACTGTTTTTT. Protein product: CASSSGRTRNEKLFF.

A remark on this clonotype: No conserved phenylalanine or tryptophan ends this CDR3, so it is likely a read error. The CDR3 coding sequence is TGTGCCAGCTCACCAATACTACAGGGACCAATGAACACTGAAGCTTTCTGT. Translating gives CASSPILQGPMNTEAFC. This rearrangement joins TRBV18 to TRBJ1-1; D possibly corresponds to TRBD1 (6 bases). This CDR3 contains 17 residues. Trimming stripped 2 bases from V and 0 bases from J, with 16 bases between. The germline V gene has CDR1 KGHSH and CDR2 LQKENI.

The sample holds a few counts of this clonotype. This chain connects TRBV5-6 to TRBJ2-5, with TRBD2 matching over 10 bases. V lost 0 bases to trimming and J lost 1 base; unmatched junction nucleotides: 3. Germline assignment: CDR1 SGHDT and CDR2 YYEEEE. The CDR3 has 16 residues. The CDR3 protein is CASSLVAGGSQETQYF. The CDR3 bases are TGTGCCAGCAGCTTGGTAGCGGGGGGCTCCCAAGAGACCCAGTACTTC.

This clonotype was observed a handful of times. The chain joins TRBV5-1 to TRBJ1-1; a weak D match, TRBD1 (5 bases). The CDR3 is 15 amino acids. V lost 1 base, J lost 0 bases, and 10 bases lay in between. Per the germline V gene, CDR1 is SGHRS and CDR2 is YFSETQ. The CDR3 reads CASSLLEGMNTEAFF. CDR3 nucleotides: TGCGCCAGCAGCTTGTTGGAGGGGATGAACACTGAAGCTTTCTTT.

The V gene is TRBV10-3, the J gene TRBJ1-4; TRBD1 aligns across 7 bases. The J segment lost 7 bases and the V segment lost 2 bases, leaving 1 base of the junction unmatched. Germline V gene lookup returns CDR1 ENHRY and CDR2 SYGVKD. The length of the CDR3 is 13 residues. In nucleotides, the CDR3 is TGTGCCATCAGTGAGGCAGGGGGTGAAAAACTGTTTTTT. The encoded protein is CAISEAGGEKLFF.

This clonotype was counted at least ten times. The CDR3 sequence: CASTTGISPYF. Here the CDR3 DNA reads TGTGCCAGCACCACAGGCATATCTCCGTACTTC. The gene calls are TRBV12-3 or TRBV12-4 and TRBJ2-4, with D possibly being TRBD1 (5 bases). Trimming shortened V by 7 bases and J by 15 bases, and 16 bases separated the two germline ends. The CDR3 has 11 residues.

The J gene is TRBJ2-3, the V gene TRBV7-9, with a weak D call TRBD1 (6 bases). Trimming stripped 1 base from V and 4 bases from J, with 12 bases between. Germline V CDR1 and CDR2: SEHNR, FQNEAQ (reference sequence). The CDR3 sequence is 15 residues long. Here the CDR3 reads CASSLVGAGADTQYF. The DNA for the CDR3 is TGTGCCAGCAGCTTAGTGGGGGCTGGGGCAGATACGCAGTATTTT.

This clonotype was seen more than once but under ten times. This chain joins TRBV7-2 and TRBJ2-5; D ambiguous. The DNA end is a closer match to TRBJ2-1, so the J assignment may be wrong. The CDR3 covers 15 residues. From germline, CDR1 is SGHTA and CDR2 FQGNSA. The CDR3 loop reads CASSHQRGPQETQFF. CDR3 sequence (DNA): TGTGCCAGCAGCCACCAAAGAGGCCCGCAAGAGACCCAGTTCTTC.

In this sample, this clonotype turned up many times. CDR3 nucleotide sequence: TGTGCCACTCGTTCTCCAAACTATGGCTACACCTTC. This translates into CATRSPNYGYTF. The chain combines TRBV6-6 with TRBJ1-2; D is uncertain. V lost 10 bases, J lost 2 bases, and 11 bases lay in between. This CDR3 is built from 12 residues. Germline V gene sequence: CDR1 MNHNY, CDR2 SVGAGI (reference sequence).

This chain connects TRBV3-1 to TRBJ1-1; no clear D gene. CDR1 is LGHDT and CDR2 is YNNKEL in the germline V gene (reference sequence). Trimming cost V 4 bases and J 7 bases, with 22 bases left between them. The length of the CDR3 is 16 residues. The CDR3: CASSRNLLRRQSEAFF. The CDR3, as DNA: TGTGCCAGCAGCCGAAACCTCTTGCGGCGTCAGAGTGAAGCTTTCTTT.